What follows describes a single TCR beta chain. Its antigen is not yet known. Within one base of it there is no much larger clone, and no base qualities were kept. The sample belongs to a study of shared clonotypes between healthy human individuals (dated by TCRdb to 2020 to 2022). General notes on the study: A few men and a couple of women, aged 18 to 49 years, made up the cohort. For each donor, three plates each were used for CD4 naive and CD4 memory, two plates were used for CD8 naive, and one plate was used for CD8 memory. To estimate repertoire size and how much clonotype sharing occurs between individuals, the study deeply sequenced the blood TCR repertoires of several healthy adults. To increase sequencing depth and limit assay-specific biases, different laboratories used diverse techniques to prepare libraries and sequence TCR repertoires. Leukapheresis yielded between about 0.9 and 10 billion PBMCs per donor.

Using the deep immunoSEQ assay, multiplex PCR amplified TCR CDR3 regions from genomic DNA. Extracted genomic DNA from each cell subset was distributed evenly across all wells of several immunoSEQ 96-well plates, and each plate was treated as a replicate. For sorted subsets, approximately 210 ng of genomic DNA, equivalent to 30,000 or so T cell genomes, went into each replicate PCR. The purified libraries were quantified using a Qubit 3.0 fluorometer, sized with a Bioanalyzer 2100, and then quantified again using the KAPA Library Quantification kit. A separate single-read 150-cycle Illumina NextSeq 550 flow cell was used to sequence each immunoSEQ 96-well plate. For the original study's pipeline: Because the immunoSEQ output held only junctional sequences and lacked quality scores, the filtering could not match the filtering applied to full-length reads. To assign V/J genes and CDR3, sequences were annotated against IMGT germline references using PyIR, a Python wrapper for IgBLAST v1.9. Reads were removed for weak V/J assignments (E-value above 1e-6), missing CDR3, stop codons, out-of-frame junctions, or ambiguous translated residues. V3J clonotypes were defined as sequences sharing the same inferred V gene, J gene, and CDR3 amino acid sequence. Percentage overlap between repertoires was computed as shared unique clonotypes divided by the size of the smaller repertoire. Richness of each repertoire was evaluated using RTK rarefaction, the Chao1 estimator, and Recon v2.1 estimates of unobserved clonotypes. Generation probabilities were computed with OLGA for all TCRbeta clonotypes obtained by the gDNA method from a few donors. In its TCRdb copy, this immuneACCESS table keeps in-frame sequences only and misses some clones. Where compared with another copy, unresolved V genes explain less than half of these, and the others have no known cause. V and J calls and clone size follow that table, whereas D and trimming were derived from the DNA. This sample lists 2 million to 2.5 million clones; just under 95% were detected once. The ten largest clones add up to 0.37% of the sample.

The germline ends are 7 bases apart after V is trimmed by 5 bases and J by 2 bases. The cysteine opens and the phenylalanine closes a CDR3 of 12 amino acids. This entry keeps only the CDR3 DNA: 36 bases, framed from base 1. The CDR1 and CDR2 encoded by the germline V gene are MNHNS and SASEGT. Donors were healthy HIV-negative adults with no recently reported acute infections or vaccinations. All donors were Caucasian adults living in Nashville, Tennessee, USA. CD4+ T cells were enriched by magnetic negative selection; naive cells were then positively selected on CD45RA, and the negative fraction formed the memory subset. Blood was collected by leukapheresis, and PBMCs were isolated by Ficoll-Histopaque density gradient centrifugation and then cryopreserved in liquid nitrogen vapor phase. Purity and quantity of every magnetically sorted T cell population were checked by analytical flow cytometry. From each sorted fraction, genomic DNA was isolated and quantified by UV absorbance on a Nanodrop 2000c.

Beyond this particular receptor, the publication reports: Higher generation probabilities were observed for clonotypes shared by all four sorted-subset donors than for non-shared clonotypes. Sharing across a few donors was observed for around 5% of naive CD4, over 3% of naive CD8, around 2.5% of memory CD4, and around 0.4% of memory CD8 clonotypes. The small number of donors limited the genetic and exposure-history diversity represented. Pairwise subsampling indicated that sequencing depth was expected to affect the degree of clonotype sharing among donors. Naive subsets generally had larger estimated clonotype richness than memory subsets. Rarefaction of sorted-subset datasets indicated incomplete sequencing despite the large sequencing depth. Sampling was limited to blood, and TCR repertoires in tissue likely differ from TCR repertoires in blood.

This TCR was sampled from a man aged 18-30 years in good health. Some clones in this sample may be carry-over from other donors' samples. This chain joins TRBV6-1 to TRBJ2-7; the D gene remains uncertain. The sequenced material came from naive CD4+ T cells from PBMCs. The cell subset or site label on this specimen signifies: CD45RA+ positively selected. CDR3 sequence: CASSPFAYEQYF. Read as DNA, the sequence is TGTGCCAGCAGTCCCTTCGCCTACGAGCAGTACTTC.